This T cell receptor beta chain was obtained from a study of low-dose radiotherapy and immunotherapy resistance in tumors. Background on the study: Administration of intravenous cyclophosphamide at 200 mg/m2 took place every two weeks, one day before radiation and immunotherapy.

This CDR3 contains 13 residues. Trimming shortened V by 4 bases and J by 11 bases, and 18 bases separated the two germline ends. Germline CDR1 reads SGHRS; CDR2 reads YFSETQ. The time point was: after trial treatment. Treatment denoted: LDRT plus nivolumab, ipilimumab, low-dose cyclophosphamide and aspirin (RACIN trial). TRAV- and TRBV-specific primers, spanning alpha and beta chains, primed first-strand cDNA. PCR amplification of the TCRs was performed with Phusion for about 20 PCR cycles, and it relied on a constant-region primer together with a V-primer adapter. MiXCR, run by TCRdb on the reads, gives a single entry per CDR3 protein. The table includes 85,000 to 95,000 distinct CDR3 sequences, 20% detected once. This clonotype was detected only a few times. This likely traces to a read error, being one base from a far larger clone.

The material sequenced was PBMCs, taken after low-dose radiotherapy plus immunotherapy. The chain has TRBV5-1 and TRBJ2-5; D possibly corresponds to TRBD2 (5 bases). This clonotype was obtained from a female donor with ovarian cancer. The CDR3 nucleotides are TGCGCCAGCAGCACTACTAGTGGAGGTGAGCAGTACTTC. This gives the protein CASSTTSGGEQYF.